The 12 T cell receptor beta chains below all came from one sample that was sequenced in a study of OX40 agonist ivuxolimab in advanced cancers. Method: immunoSEQ multiplex PCR; TCRdb's copy keeps in-frame clones and lacks some. The profile shows about 46,000 clones, 82% of them singletons. The material was CD4+ or CD8+ T cells sorted from blood, obtained in a trial of the OX40 agonist ivuxolimab. These receptors originate from an adult with an advanced solid tumor such as melanoma, head and neck, liver or kidney cancer.

V is TRBV12-1 and J is TRBJ2-7. TRBV12-1 is termed a pseudogene. This CDR3 spans 16 amino acids. CDR3 in amino acids: CASSPFYWGKAYEQYF. The DNA for the CDR3 is TGTGCCAGCAGCCCATTTTACTGGGGGAAGGCCTACGAGCAGTACTTC.

The V and J genes are TRBV30 and TRBJ2-3, with 8 bases lining up with TRBD1. The CDR3 runs 15 residues. V lost 3 bases to trimming and J lost 2 bases; unmatched junction nucleotides: 7. Germline-derived CDR1 and CDR2 are GTSNPN and SVGIG (reference sequence). The CDR3 here is CAWREGQGPTDTQYF. The CDR3 nucleotides are TGTGCCTGGAGAGAAGGACAGGGACCCACAGATACGCAGTATTTT.

The V gene is TRBV2, the J gene TRBJ2-7; D gene unclear. Trimming pared 2 bases from V and 3 bases from J, leaving 5 bases between. From germline, CDR1 is SNHLY and CDR2 FYNNEI. The CDR3 runs 12 residues. CDR3 in amino acids: CASSETDYEQYF. CDR3 bases: TGTGCCAGCAGTGAAACGGACTACGAGCAGTACTTC.

The rearrangement links TRBV7-2 to TRBJ1-2; a possible D gene is TRBD1 (6 bases). The CDR3 has 14 amino acids. V was cut by 2 bases and J by 8 bases, with 15 bases left in between. Germline CDR1 SGHTA, CDR2 FQGNSA. The CDR3 sequence: CASSLKGGALGYTF. CDR3 coding DNA: TGTGCCAGCAGCTTAAAGGGGGGAGCCCTGGGCTACACCTTC.

The chain has TRBV2 and TRBJ2-2; D is unclear. The V gene's germline CDR1 is SNHLY and CDR2 FYNNEI. The CDR3 has 12 residues. Between the trimmed V and J ends, which lost 5 bases and 2 bases, there was a span of 3 bases. CDR3 nucleotide sequence: TGTGCCAGCAGTAGAAACACCGGGGAGCTGTTTTTT. Translated: CASSRNTGELFF. Full variable domain (remainder filled in from reference TRBV2 and TRBJ2-2): EPEVTQTPSHQVTQMGQEVILRCVPISNHLYFYWYRQILGQKVEFLVSFYNNEISEKSEIFDDQFSVERPDGSNFTLKIRSTKLEDSAMYFCASSRNTGELFFGEGSRLTVL.

The CDR3 spells CAWSVGLAGDEQFF. CDR3 coding DNA: TGTGCCTGGAGTGTGGGACTAGCGGGGGATGAGCAGTTCTTC. The chain uses TRBV30 and TRBJ2-1; 14 bases are a match to TRBD2. From germline, CDR1 is GTSNPN and CDR2 SVGIG (reference sequence). CDR3 length: 14 amino acids. Losses at the gene ends were 0 bases for V and 8 bases for J; bases not matched to a gene: 0.

The rearrangement uses TRBV7-2 and TRBJ1-2; D perhaps matches TRBD1 (5 bases). CDR3 length equals 15 residues. Germline V gene data show CDR1 as SGHTA and CDR2 as FQGNSA. V shed 3 bases and J shed 0 bases, with 11 bases lying between them. The CDR3 protein is CASSLRQQPNYGYTF. In DNA, the CDR3 is TGTGCCAGCAGCTTGCGACAGCAACCTAACTATGGCTACACCTTC.

This rearrangement joins TRBV11-2 to TRBJ2-5; 11 nucleotides line up with TRBD2. V trimming: 4 bases; J trimming: 4 bases; junction bases outside the gene matches: 5. Germline values: CDR1 SGHAT, CDR2 FQNNGV. The CDR3 has 15 amino acids. The CDR3 DNA reads as TGTGCCAGCAGCTCCATAGCGGGGGGGCGAGAGACCCAGTACTTC. Translated, it gives CASSSIAGGRETQYF.

V usage is TRBV7-2 and J usage is TRBJ2-5; D uncertain. Germline CDR1 and CDR2: SGHTA and FQGNSA. The CDR3 extends over 13 amino acids. Trimming removed 1 base from V and 2 bases from J, with 5 bases in between. The DNA of the CDR3 is TGTGCCAGCAGCTTAGAGATACAAGAGACCCAGTACTTC. This codes for CASSLEIQETQYF.

The chain has TRBV5-1 and TRBJ1-6; D call uncertain. Germline loops: CDR1 SGHRS, CDR2 YFSETQ. The V and J ends lost 0 bases and 10 bases respectively, with 11 bases between them. CDR3 size: 14 residues. The CDR3, as DNA: TGCGCCAGCAGCTTGGACCGGAAGGGATCACCCCTCCACTTT. Translating gives CASSLDRKGSPLHF.

The V and J genes are TRBV6-5 and TRBJ2-7; 8 positions match TRBD1. Germline V lookup: CDR1 MNHEY, CDR2 SVGAGI. The CDR3 runs 16 residues. The ends lost 0 bases at V and 12 bases at J; junction bases unmatched: 16. In DNA, the CDR3 is TGTGCCAGCAGTTACTCGGCAGGGGGCCTCGTACAGGAGGGGTACTTC. It specifies CASSYSAGGLVQEGYF.

The chain combines TRBV30 with TRBJ1-2, with D tentatively TRBD1 (5 bases). Deletions cut 5 bases from V and 7 bases from J, with 14 bases between. CDR1 and CDR2 from the germline V gene are GTSNPN and SVGIG (reference sequence). The CDR3 sequence is 12 residues long. CDR3 sequence reads: CAWWEGPGGYTF. The CDR3 coding sequence is TGTGCCTGGTGGGAGGGGCCTGGTGGCTACACCTTC. The variable domain in full, with the rest retrieved from reference TRBV30 and TRBJ1-2, is SQTIHQWPATLVQPVGSPLSLECTVEGTSNPNLYWYRQAAGRGLQLLFYSVGIGQISSEVPQNLSASRPQDRQFILSSKKLLLSDSGFYLCAWWEGPGGYTFGSGTRLTVV.